One and the same sample provided the 4 T cell receptor beta chains below, sequenced in a study of blood T cell repertoires in COVID-19. The table came from immunoSEQ multiplex PCR; TCRdb's copy has only in-frame clones and leaves some out. The data show around 70,000 clones, roughly 85% seen once. Input material: peripheral blood. The receptor set was obtained from a human donor in a cohort sampled during active COVID-19.

The V and J genes are TRBV30 and TRBJ2-7, with a weak D call TRBD1 (6 bases). The CDR3 length is 15 residues. Germline assignment: CDR1 GTSNPN and CDR2 SVGIG (reference sequence). V lost 0 bases and J lost 7, with 19 bases in between. The DNA of the CDR3 is TGTGCCTGGAGTGTTTCAGGGACACAGCCGAGAGAGCAGTACTTC. Protein sequence: CAWSVSGTQPREQYF.

V usage is TRBV7-9 and J usage is TRBJ1-5; 9 nucleotides agree with TRBD1. J lost 2 bases, V lost 3 bases, and 8 bases had no gene match. Germline CDR1 reads SEHNR; CDR2 reads FQNEAQ (reference sequence). The CDR3 totals 17 residues. CDR3 DNA sequence: TGTGCCAGCAGCTTTGGGACAGGGATCTTTGGCAATCAGCCCCAGCATTTT. Residues: CASSFGTGIFGNQPQHF.

The chain has TRBV2 and TRBJ1-4; tentative D call: TRBD1 (6 bases). CDR3 length: 15 amino acids. The germline V and J ends were trimmed by 1 base and 7 bases, with 13 bases remaining between them. Germline CDR1 reads SNHLY; CDR2 reads FYNNEI. CDR3 nucleotide sequence: TGTGCCAGCAGTGAAGGGCAGGGGTTTTTTGAAAAACTGTTTTTT. It is translated as CASSEGQGFFEKLFF.

The rearrangement uses TRBV5-4 and TRBJ1-1; D might be TRBD1 (5 bases). Germline values: CDR1 SGHNT, CDR2 YYREEE (reference sequence). The CDR3 covers 15 residues. Trimming pared 0 bases from V and 3 bases from J, leaving 12 bases between. The CDR3 nucleotides read TGTGCCAGCAGCTTGGGGGGCCTTGGGGACACTGAAGCTTTCTTT. Its translation is CASSLGGLGDTEAFF.